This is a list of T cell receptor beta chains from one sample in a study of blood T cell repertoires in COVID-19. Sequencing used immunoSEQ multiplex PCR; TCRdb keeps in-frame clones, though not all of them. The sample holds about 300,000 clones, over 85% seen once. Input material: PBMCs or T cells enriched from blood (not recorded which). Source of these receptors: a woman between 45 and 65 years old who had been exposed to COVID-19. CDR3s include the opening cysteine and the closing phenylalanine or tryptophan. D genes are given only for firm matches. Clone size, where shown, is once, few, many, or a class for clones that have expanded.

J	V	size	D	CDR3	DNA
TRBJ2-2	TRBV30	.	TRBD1	CAWSGQGNTGELFF	TGTGCCTGGAGTGGACAGGGAAACACCGGGGAGCTGTTTTTT
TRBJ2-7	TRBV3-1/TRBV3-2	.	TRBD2	CASSALRWASGGTYEQYF	TGTGCCAGCAGCGCTTTAAGATGGGCTAGCGGGGGTACCTACGAGCAGTACTTC
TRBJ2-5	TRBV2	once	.	CASSGPGETQYF	TGTGCCAGCAGTGGACCGGGAGAGACCCAGTACTTC
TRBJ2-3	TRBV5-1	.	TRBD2	CASSLGLAGAQGTQYF	TGCGCCAGCAGCTTGGGGCTAGCGGGGGCCCAGGGTACGCAGTATTTT
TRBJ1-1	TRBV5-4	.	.	CASSLARDTEAFF	TGTGCCAGCAGCTTGGCACGGGACACTGAAGCTTTCTTT
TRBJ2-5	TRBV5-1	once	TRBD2	CASSLTSGGAGETQYF	TGCGCCAGCAGCTTGACTAGCGGGGGGGCCGGAGAGACCCAGTACTTC
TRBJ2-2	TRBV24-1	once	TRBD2	CATSDHILWLAGASTGELFF	TGTGCCACCAGTGACCATATCTTGTGGCTAGCGGGGGCCAGCACCGGGGAGCTGTTTTTT
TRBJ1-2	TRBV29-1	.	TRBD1	CSVEQGDYGYTF	TGCAGCGTTGAACAGGGGGACTATGGCTACACCTTC
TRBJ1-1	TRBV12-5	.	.	CASGLTTSGNTEAFF	TGTGCTAGTGGTTTGACAACTTCAGGGAACACTGAAGCTTTCTTT
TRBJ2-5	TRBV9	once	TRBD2	CASSVDPSGGQETQYF	TGTGCCAGCAGCGTAGACCCTAGCGGGGGTCAAGAGACCCAGTACTTC
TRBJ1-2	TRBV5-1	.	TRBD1	CASSKTTGIVYGYTF	TGCGCCAGCAGCAAAACGACAGGGATCGTCTATGGCTACACCTTC
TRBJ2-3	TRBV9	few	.	CASSAGVSTDTQYF	TGTGCCAGCAGCGCGGGAGTTAGCACAGATACGCAGTATTTT
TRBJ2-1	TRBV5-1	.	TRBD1	CASSLEGTDFGEQFF	TGCGCCAGCAGCTTGGAAGGGACAGACTTCGGTGAGCAGTTCTTC
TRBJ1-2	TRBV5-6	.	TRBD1	CASSRDRGQFGYTF	TGTGCCAGCAGCCGGGACAGGGGGCAATTTGGCTACACCTTC
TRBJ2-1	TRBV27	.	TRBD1	CASSLDRGANNEQFF	TGTGCCAGCAGTCTAGACAGGGGGGCCAACAATGAGCAGTTCTTC
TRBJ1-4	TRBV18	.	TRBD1	CASSRDRNEKLFF	TGTGCCAGCTCACGGGACAGAAATGAAAAACTGTTTTTT
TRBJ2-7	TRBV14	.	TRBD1	CASSQGPGGYEQYF	TGTGCCAGCAGCCAAGGTCCAGGGGGCTACGAGCAGTACTTC
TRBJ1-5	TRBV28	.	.	CASSQGHYSNQPQHF	TGTGCCAGCAGTCAGGGACATTATAGCAATCAGCCCCAGCATTTT
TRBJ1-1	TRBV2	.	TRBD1	CASSEARDRLMNTEAFF	TGTGCCAGCAGTGAAGCCCGGGACAGGTTAATGAACACTGAAGCTTTCTTT
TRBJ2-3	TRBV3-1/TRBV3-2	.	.	CASSLYRGSSTDTQYF	TGTGCCAGCAGCCTTTATCGGGGTAGTAGCACAGATACGCAGTATTTT
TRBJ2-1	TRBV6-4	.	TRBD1	CASRPGTGGGEQFF	TGTGCCAGCAGGCCCGGGACAGGGGGCGGTGAGCAGTTCTTC
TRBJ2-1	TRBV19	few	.	CASSIVGDSHNEQFF	TGTGCCAGTAGTATTGTGGGGGACTCCCACAATGAGCAGTTCTTC
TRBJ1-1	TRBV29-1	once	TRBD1	CSARTGGAGTEAFF	TGCAGCGCTCGGACAGGGGGCGCTGGGACTGAAGCTTTCTTT
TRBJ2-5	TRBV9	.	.	CASSPGVRGFLETQYF	TGTGCCAGCAGCCCCGGGGTGCGGGGTTTCTTGGAGACCCAGTACTTC
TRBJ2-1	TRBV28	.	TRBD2	CASSLYKTGLANYNEQFF	TGTGCCAGCAGTTTATACAAAACGGGACTAGCTAACTACAATGAGCAGTTCTTC
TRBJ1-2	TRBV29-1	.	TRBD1	CSGGTGGYYGYTF	TGCAGCGGGGGGACAGGGGGATACTATGGCTACACCTTC
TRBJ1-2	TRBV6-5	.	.	CASSSGLYYGYTF	TGTGCCAGCAGTTCCGGACTTTACTATGGCTACACCTTC
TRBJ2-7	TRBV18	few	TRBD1	CASSSGQVSYEQYF	TGTGCCAGCTCATCGGGACAGGTTTCCTACGAGCAGTACTTC
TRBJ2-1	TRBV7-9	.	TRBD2	CASRTSGGIFNEQFF	TGTGCCAGCAGAACTAGCGGGGGGATTTTCAATGAGCAGTTCTTC
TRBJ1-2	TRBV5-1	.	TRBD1	CASSLEQGVYGYTF	TGCGCCAGCAGCTTGGAACAGGGGGTCTATGGCTACACCTTC
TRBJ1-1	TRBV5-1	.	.	CASSLWSGEGNTEAFF	TGCGCCAGCAGCTTGTGGTCAGGGGAAGGGAACACTGAAGCTTTCTTT
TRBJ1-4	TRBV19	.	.	CASSMRGSLASTNEKLFF	TGTGCCAGTAGTATGAGGGGGAGTCTCGCTTCAACTAATGAAAAACTGTTTTTT
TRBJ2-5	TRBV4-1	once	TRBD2	CASSLLAGVEETQYF	TGCGCCAGCAGCCTGTTAGCGGGAGTGGAAGAGACCCAGTACTTC
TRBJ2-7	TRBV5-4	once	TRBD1	CASSRDRVDEQYF	TGTGCCAGCAGCCGGGACAGGGTGGACGAGCAGTACTTC
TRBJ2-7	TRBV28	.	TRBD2	CASRPRLAGAYEQYF	TGTGCCAGCAGACCAAGACTAGCGGGGGCCTACGAGCAGTACTTC
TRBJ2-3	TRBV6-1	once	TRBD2	CASSGLAGTSTDTQYF	TGTGCCAGCAGTGGACTAGCGGGGACTAGCACAGATACGCAGTATTTT
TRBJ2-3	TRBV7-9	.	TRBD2	CASRNPGGPTDTQYF	TGTGCCAGCAGGAATCCGGGGGGTCCCACAGATACGCAGTATTTT
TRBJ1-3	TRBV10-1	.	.	CASSEPPARSGNTIYF	TGCGCCAGCAGTGAGCCCCCGGCTAGGTCAGGAAACACCATATATTTT
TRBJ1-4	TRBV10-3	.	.	CAISESGWGANEKLFF	TGTGCCATCAGTGAGTCGGGCTGGGGGGCTAATGAAAAACTGTTTTTT
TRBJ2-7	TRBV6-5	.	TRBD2	CASRAGGAYEQYF	TGTGCCAGCAGAGCGGGGGGGGCCTACGAGCAGTACTTC
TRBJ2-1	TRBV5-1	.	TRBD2	CASSLGSGGAGEQFF	TGCGCCAGCAGCTTGGGGAGCGGGGGGGCAGGTGAGCAGTTCTTC
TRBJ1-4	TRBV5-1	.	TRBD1	CASSLGTGGFVATNEKLFF	TGCGCCAGCAGCTTGGGGACAGGGGGTTTTGTTGCAACTAATGAAAAACTGTTTTTT
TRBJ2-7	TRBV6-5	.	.	CAAGQAAYEQYF	TGTGCAGCAGGGCAGGCAGCGTACGAGCAGTACTTC
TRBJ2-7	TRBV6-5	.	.	CSTMDSQHSYEQYF	TGCTCAACGATGGACAGCCAACACTCCTACGAGCAGTACTTC